These 11 T cell receptor beta chains came from one sample sequenced in a study of early T cells in non-severe SARS-CoV-2 infection. TCRdb recomputed calls from the 5' RACE reads with MiXCR, one row per CDR3 protein. The table includes 55,000 or so distinct CDR3 sequences, under 7.5% detected once. Material: whole blood. Receptors were obtained from an adult who was a healthcare worker with PCR-confirmed SARS-CoV-2 infection or an uninfected control (not recorded which).

The chain uses TRBV12-3 or TRBV12-4 and TRBJ1-2; 7 bases fit TRBD1. Germline trimming cut 3 bases from V and 2 bases from J; bases unmatched to any gene: 3. This CDR3 spans 14 amino acids. DNA of the CDR3: TGTGCCAGCAGTTTCCCACAGGGGAACTATGGCTACACCTTC. It codes for CASSFPQGNYGYTF.

This clonotype has a handful of counts. The J gene is TRBJ1-4, the V gene TRBV6-1, with TRBD1 identical over 8 bases. CDR3 length: 16 residues. J lost 3 bases, V lost 6 bases, and 9 bases had no gene match. Per germline, CDR1 MNHNS and CDR2 SASEGT. The CDR3 bases are TGTGCCAGCAGCAACTACCGGGACAGGCCTAATGAAAAACTGTTTTTT. Translation gives CASSNYRDRPNEKLFF.

This clonotype has ten or more counts. This chain uses TRBV9 with TRBJ1-5; a possible D gene is TRBD1 (5 bases). The germline gives CDR1 SGDLS, CDR2 YYNGEE. Trimming shortened V by 3 bases and J by 0 bases, and 7 bases separated the two germline ends. The CDR3 sequence is 14 residues long. This chain's CDR3 is CASSATDSNQPQHF. The CDR3, as DNA: TGTGCCAGCAGCGCGACAGATAGCAATCAGCCCCAGCATTTT.

Ten or more counts support this clonotype. This sequence joins TRBV7-6 and TRBJ1-1, with D perhaps matching TRBD1 (5 bases). The CDR3 is 17 residues long. V lost 5 bases and J lost 1, with 20 bases in between. Germline CDR1 reads SGHVS; CDR2 reads FNYEAQ. The CDR3 sequence: CASSPRGDTKPNTEAFF. CDR3 DNA sequence: TGTGCCAGCAGCCCAAGGGGAGACACGAAACCGAACACTGAAGCTTTCTTT.

The V gene is TRBV5-1, the J gene TRBJ2-3; perhaps TRBD2 as D (5 bases). Trimming took off 4 bases at V and 2 bases at J, with 14 bases between the two ends. Per the germline V gene, CDR1 is SGHRS and CDR2 is YFSETQ. This CDR3 spans 15 amino acids. The CDR3 DNA follows: TGCGCCAGCAGCAGGACCCTAGCTTCCACAGATACGCAGTATTTT. Amino acid sequence: CASSRTLASTDTQYF.

This clonotype was counted a few times. V is TRBV29-1 and J is TRBJ2-7, with 9 positions matching TRBD1. From germline, CDR1 is SQVTM and CDR2 ANQGSEA. The trim removed 7 bases at V and 3 bases at J, leaving 1 base unmatched. CDR3 length: 11 amino acids. CDR3 residues: CSGGQGYEQYF. The CDR3 DNA follows: TGCAGCGGGGGACAGGGCTACGAGCAGTACTTC.

This rearrangement joins TRBV6-5 to TRBJ2-1; 11 nucleotides line up with TRBD2. The V gene end was trimmed by 8 bases and the J gene end by 7 bases; junction bases not matched to a gene: 7. The CDR3 consists of 14 residues. Germline CDR1 and CDR2: MNHEY and SVGAGI. The DNA of the CDR3 is TGTGCCAGCGGATTAGCGGGGGGGGTTAATGAGCAGTTCTTC. Protein sequence: CASGLAGGVNEQFF.

V and J are TRBV6-6 and TRBJ2-2; 11 bases are shared with TRBD1. The germline gives CDR1 MNHNY, CDR2 SVGAGI (reference sequence). V trimming: 6 bases; J trimming: 6 bases; junction bases outside the gene matches: 9. This CDR3 is 16 amino acids long. The CDR3 loop is CASRLTDRGPAGELFF. The DNA of the CDR3 is TGTGCCAGCAGACTGACGGACAGGGGGCCCGCCGGGGAGCTGTTTTTT.

Many counts were recorded for this clonotype. The chain couples TRBV7-2 to TRBJ2-3; D gene ambiguous. This CDR3 has 14 residues. Trimming took 3 bases from V and 3 from J, leaving 10 bases between them. In germline, CDR1 is SGHTA, CDR2 FQGNSA. The CDR3 sequence: CASSLVLQTDTQYF. In DNA form, the CDR3 reads TGTGCCAGCAGCTTGGTTCTGCAAACAGATACGCAGTATTTT.

This clonotype has a count of ten or more. This chain links TRBV20-1 with TRBJ2-7, with D unresolved. Per the germline V gene, CDR1 is DFQATT and CDR2 is SNEGSKA (reference sequence). V lost 4 bases and J 2 bases, leaving 21 bases between the germline ends. CDR3 size: 16 residues. CDR3 bases: TGCAGTGCTACCCACTTAACAAGACACCGAACCTACGAGCAGTACTTC. Translated, it gives CSATHLTRHRTYEQYF.

This chain connects TRBV28 to TRBJ2-5; TRBD2 might be the D (5 bases). Germline V CDR1 and CDR2: MDHEN, SYDVKM. This CDR3 has 15 residues. Trimming pared 7 bases from V and 5 bases from J, leaving 20 bases between. CDR3 nucleotide sequence: TGTGCCAGCACAAAAACCCCGGGGAATGGGGAGACCCAGTACTTC. Residues: CASTKTPGNGETQYF.